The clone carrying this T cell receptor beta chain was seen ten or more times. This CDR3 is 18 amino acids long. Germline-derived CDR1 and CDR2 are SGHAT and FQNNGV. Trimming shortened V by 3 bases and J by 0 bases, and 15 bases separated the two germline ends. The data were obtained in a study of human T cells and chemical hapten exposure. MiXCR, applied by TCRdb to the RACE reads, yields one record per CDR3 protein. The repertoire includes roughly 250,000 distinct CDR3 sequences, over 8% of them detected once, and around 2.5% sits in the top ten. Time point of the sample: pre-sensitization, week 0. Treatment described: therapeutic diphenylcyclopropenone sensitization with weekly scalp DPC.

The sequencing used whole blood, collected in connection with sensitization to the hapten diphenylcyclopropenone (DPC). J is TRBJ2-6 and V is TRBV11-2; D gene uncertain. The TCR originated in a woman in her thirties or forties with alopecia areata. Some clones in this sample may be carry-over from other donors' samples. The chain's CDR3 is CASSLSVVDGSGANVLTF. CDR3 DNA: TGTGCCAGCAGCTTGAGCGTGGTCGACGGCTCTGGGGCCAACGTCCTGACTTTC.